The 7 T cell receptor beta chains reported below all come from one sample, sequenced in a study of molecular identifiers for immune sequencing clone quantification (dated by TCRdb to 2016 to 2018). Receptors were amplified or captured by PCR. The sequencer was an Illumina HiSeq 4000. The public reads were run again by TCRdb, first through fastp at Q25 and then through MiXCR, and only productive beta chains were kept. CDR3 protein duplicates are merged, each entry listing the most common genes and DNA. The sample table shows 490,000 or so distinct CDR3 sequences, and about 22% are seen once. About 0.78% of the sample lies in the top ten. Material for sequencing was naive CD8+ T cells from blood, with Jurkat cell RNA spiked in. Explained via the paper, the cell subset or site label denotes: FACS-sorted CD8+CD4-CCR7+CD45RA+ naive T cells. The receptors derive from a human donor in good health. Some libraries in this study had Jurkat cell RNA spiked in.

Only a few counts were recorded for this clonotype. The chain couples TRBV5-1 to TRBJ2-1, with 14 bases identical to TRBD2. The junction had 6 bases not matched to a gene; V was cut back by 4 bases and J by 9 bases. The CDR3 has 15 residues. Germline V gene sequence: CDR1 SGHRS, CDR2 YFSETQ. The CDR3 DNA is TGCGCCAGCAGCATGACTAGCGGGGGGGCCGGTGAGCAGTTCTTC. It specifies CASSMTSGGAGEQFF.

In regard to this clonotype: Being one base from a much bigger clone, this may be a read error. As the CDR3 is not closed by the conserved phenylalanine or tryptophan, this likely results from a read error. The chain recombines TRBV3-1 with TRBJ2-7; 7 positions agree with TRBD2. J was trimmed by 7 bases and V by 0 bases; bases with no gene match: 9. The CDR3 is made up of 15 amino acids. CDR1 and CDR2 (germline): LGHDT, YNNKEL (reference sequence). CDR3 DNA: TGTGCCAGCAGCCAAGATCTCACGGGAGGCTGGGAGCAGTACCTC. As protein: CASSQDLTGGWEQYL.

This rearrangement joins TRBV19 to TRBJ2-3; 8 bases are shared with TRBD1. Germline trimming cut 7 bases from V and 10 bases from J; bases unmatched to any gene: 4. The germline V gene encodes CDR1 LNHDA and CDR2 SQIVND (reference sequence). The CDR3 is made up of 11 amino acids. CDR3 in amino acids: CASTSGGSQYF. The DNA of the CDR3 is TGTGCCAGTACTTCAGGGGGCTCGCAGTATTTT. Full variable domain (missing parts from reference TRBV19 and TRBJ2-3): DGGITQSPKYLFRKEGQNVTLSCEQNLNHDAMYWYRQDPGQGLRLIYYSQIVNDFQKGDIAEGYSVSREKKESFPLTVTSAQKNPTAFYLCASTSGGSQYFGPGTRLTVL.

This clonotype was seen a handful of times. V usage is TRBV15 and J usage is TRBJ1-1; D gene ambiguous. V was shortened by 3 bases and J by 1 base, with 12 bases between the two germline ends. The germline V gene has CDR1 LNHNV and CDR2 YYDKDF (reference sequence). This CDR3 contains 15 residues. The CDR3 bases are TGTGCCACCAGCAGGTGGGGAGAGAAGAACACTGAAGCTTTCTTT. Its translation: CATSRWGEKNTEAFF.

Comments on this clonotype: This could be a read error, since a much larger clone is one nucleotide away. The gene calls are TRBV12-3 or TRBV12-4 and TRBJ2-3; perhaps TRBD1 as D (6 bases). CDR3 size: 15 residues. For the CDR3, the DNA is TGTGTCAGCAGTTCCTTAGGACAGCACACAGATACGCAGTATTTT. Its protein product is CVSSSLGQHTDTQYF.

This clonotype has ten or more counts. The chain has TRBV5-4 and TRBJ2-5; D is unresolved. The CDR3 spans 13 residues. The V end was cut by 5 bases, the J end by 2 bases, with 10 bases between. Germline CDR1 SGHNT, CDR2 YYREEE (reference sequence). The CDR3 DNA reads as TGTGCCAGCAGAGAAGGCGCACAAGAGACCCAGTACTTC. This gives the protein CASREGAQETQYF.

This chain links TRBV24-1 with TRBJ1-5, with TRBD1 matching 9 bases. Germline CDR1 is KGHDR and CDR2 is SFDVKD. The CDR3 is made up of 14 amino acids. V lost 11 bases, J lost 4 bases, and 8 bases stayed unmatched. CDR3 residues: CANQGTGQNQPQHF. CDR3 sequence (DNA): TGTGCCAACCAGGGGACAGGGCAAAATCAGCCCCAGCATTTT.